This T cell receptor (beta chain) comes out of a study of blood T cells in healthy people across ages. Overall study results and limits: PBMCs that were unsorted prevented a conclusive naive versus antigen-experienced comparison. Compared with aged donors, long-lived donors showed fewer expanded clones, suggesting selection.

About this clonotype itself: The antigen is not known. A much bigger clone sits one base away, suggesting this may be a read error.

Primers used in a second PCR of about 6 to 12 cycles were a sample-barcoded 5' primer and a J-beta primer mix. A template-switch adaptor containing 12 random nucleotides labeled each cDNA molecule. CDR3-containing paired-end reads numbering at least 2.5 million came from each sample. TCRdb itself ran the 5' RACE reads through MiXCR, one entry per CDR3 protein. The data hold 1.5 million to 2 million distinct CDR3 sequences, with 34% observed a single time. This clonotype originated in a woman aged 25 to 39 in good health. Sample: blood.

The CDR3 region is CTSSRGSSGANVLTF. The CDR3 DNA reads TGCACCAGCAGCCGGGGGAGTTCTGGGGCCAACGTCCTGACTTTC. The rearrangement links TRBV4-1 to TRBJ2-6; D perhaps matches TRBD2 (6 bases). CDR3 length equals 15 residues. The germline gives CDR1 MGHRA, CDR2 YSYEKL.